Below, 31 T cell receptor beta chains from the same sample are listed, as sequenced in a study of T cell changes during pregnancy in multiple sclerosis. TCRdb's copy holds only in-frame clones and misses some; the assay was immunoSEQ multiplex PCR. The sample gives around 66,000 clones, 91% of which show up once; under 2.5% is in the top ten. Sequenced here: peripheral blood, sampled in the third trimester of pregnancy. Receptors originate from a female donor in good health, enrolled as a control in a pregnancy study.

As DNA, the CDR3 is TGTGCCAGCAGCCACGACCCAACTAAACCTAGCACAGATACGCAGTATTTT. It encodes CASSHDPTKPSTDTQYF. This chain links TRBV2 with TRBJ2-3; D is undetermined. The CDR3 runs 17 residues. Germline loops: CDR1 SNHLY, CDR2 FYNNEI. V was shortened by 6 bases and J by 0 bases, with 19 bases between the two germline ends.

The rearrangement uses TRBV5-6 and TRBJ2-7, with 7 positions matching TRBD1. Trimming at V came to 4 bases and at J to 6 bases, leaving 10 bases not matched to a gene. The CDR3 extends over 14 amino acids. Germline V gene sequence: CDR1 SGHDT, CDR2 YYEEEE. CDR3 DNA: TGTGCCAGCAGCCTGACAGGGTTGCGGGCCGAGCAGTACTTC. This encodes CASSLTGLRAEQYF. Full variable domain (remainder filled in from reference TRBV5-6 and TRBJ2-7): DAGVTQSPTHLIKTRGQQVTLRCSPKSGHDTVSWYQQALGQGPQFIFQYYEEEERQRGNFPDRFSGHQFPNYSSELNVNALLLGDSALYLCASSLTGLRAEQYFGPGTRLTVT.

The chain couples TRBV7-2 to TRBJ2-5; the D gene is possibly TRBD2 (6 bases). V gave up 0 bases and J gave up 1 base, with 9 bases separating them. This CDR3 spans 15 amino acids. CDR1 is SGHTA and CDR2 is FQGNSA in the germline V gene. CDR3 bases: TGTGCCAGCAGCTTAGCGTACGGGAGCCAAGAGACCCAGTACTTC. Encoded protein: CASSLAYGSQETQYF.

This chain connects TRBV4-1 to TRBJ1-1; D ambiguous. Germline CDR1 MGHRA, CDR2 YSYEKL. The ends were cut back, 0 bases at V and 3 bases at J, with 14 bases in the middle. This CDR3 region has 16 residues. In DNA, the CDR3 is TGCGCCAGCAGCCAAGATCGAGGCTTTTCGGACACTGAAGCTTTCTTT. Its protein is CASSQDRGFSDTEAFF.

The chain carries TRBV19 and TRBJ1-6; D gene ambiguous. The CDR3 contains 14 residues. In germline, CDR1 is LNHDA, CDR2 SQIVND (reference sequence). The V gene lost 7 bases and the J gene lost 8 bases, with 15 bases spanning the gap. The CDR3 DNA is TGTGCCAGTAACTTTGGGTCGACTGATTCACCCCTCCACTTT. Translated, it gives CASNFGSTDSPLHF.

This chain links TRBV10-3 with TRBJ2-1, with D possibly matching TRBD1 (7 bases). From germline, CDR1 is ENHRY and CDR2 SYGVKD. V dropped 10 bases and J dropped 4 bases, with 17 bases sitting between them. There are 14 residues in the CDR3. CDR3 DNA sequence: TGTGCCAGCCGCGGGACAGCTGGATACAATGAGCAGTTCTTC. Translating gives CASRGTAGYNEQFF.

V and J are TRBV5-1 and TRBJ2-2; D remains unclear. V was trimmed by 0 bases and J by 0 bases, leaving 3 bases between them. The CDR3 has 14 residues. Germline lookup yields CDR1 SGHRS and CDR2 YFSETQ. CDR3 sequence reads: CASSLVANTGELFF. CDR3 DNA: TGCGCCAGCAGCTTGGTAGCGAACACCGGGGAGCTGTTTTTT.

This chain joins TRBV19 and TRBJ2-3, with 9 bases lining up with TRBD1. The CDR3 spans 15 residues. Germline values: CDR1 LNHDA, CDR2 SQIVND (reference sequence). After removal of 9 bases from V and 3 bases from J, the junction contained 10 bases not matched to a gene. DNA for the CDR3: TGTGCCAGCCTTCATCCGGACAGGGGAACAGATACGCAGTATTTT. This encodes CASLHPDRGTDTQYF.

V is TRBV7-8 and J is TRBJ2-1; 9 bases fit TRBD2. With V trimmed by 4 bases and J by 3 bases, 7 bases remained unmatched. The CDR3 contains 16 residues. CDR1 is SGHVS and CDR2 is FQNEAQ in the germline V gene. CDR3 bases: TGTGCCAGCAGCTCCTCGGAAGCGGGAGGCTACAATGAGCAGTTCTTC. Translated, it gives CASSSSEAGGYNEQFF.

This sequence joins TRBV9 and TRBJ1-6; 7 bases are a match to TRBD1. CDR1 SGDLS and CDR2 YYNGEE come from the germline V gene. This CDR3 region has 15 residues. V lost 4 bases to trimming and J lost 7 bases; unmatched junction nucleotides: 8. The CDR3 loop reads CASSPEVRGNSPLHF. The DNA of the CDR3 is TGTGCCAGCAGCCCGGAGGTCAGGGGGAATTCACCCCTCCACTTT.

This clone appeared once. The chain employs TRBV7-9 and TRBJ1-5, with TRBD1 identical over 9 bases. This CDR3 is built from 15 residues. CDR1 and CDR2 (germline): SEHNR, FQNEAQ (reference sequence). Trimming removed 5 bases from V and 7 bases from J; junction bases left unmatched: 9. The CDR3 region is CASSLGGTGRQPQHF. As DNA, the CDR3 is TGTGCCAGCAGCCTAGGGGGGACAGGGAGGCAGCCCCAGCATTTT. Combining the CDR3 with reference TRBV7-9 and TRBJ1-5 gives the whole variable domain DTGVSQNPRHKITKRGQNVTFRCDPISEHNRLYWYRQTLGQGPEFLTYFQNEAQLEKSRLLSDRFSAERPKGSFSTLEIQRTEQGDSAMYLCASSLGGTGRQPQHFGDGTRLSIL.

V and J are TRBV4-1 and TRBJ2-1; D remains ambiguous. Trimming took 1 base from V and 5 from J, leaving 9 bases between them. Germline values: CDR1 MGHRA, CDR2 YSYEKL. The CDR3 covers 14 residues. In DNA form, the CDR3 reads TGCGCCAGCAGCCAAGGTCCGGGTCACAATGAGCAGTTCTTC. Translating it yields CASSQGPGHNEQFF.

This clone was observed a single time. The chain recombines TRBV4-1 with TRBJ2-2; 7 positions agree with TRBD1. Germline assignment: CDR1 MGHRA and CDR2 YSYEKL. V was clipped by 5 bases and J by 0 bases; unmatched bases: 6. The CDR3 runs to 16 residues. CDR3 bases: TGCGCCAGCAGCAATCGACAGGGCGCGAACACCGGGGAGCTGTTTTTT. Its translation: CASSNRQGANTGELFF.

A note on this clone: This specimen includes other DNA sequences encoding the same CDR3. The rearrangement links TRBV11-3 to TRBJ2-2, with D perhaps matching TRBD1 (6 bases). CDR3 length: 15 amino acids. From germline, CDR1 is SGHNT and CDR2 YENEEA. The V gene lost 3 bases and the J gene lost 1 base, with 9 bases spanning the gap. The CDR3 DNA sequence: TGTGCCAGCAGCTTTGGCAGGGGGAACACCGGGGAGCTGTTTTTT. Its translation: CASSFGRGNTGELFF.

The chain couples TRBV11-2 to TRBJ2-7; no firm D call. The V gene lost 0 bases and the J gene lost 2 bases, with 2 bases spanning the gap. Germline V gives CDR1 SGHAT, CDR2 FQNNGV. This CDR3 is 12 amino acids long. CDR3 region: CASSLDTYEQYF. The CDR3 DNA follows: TGTGCCAGCAGCTTAGATACCTACGAGCAGTACTTC.

CDR3 DNA: TGTGCCATCAGTGAGAAAGGACAGAGAACAACTAATGAAAAACTGTTTTTT. Translation: CAISEKGQRTTNEKLFF. The chain combines TRBV10-3 with TRBJ1-4; D possibly corresponds to TRBD1 (6 bases). The CDR3 extends over 17 amino acids. CDR1 and CDR2 (germline): ENHRY, SYGVKD. The V and J ends lost 2 bases and 0 bases respectively, with 13 bases between them.

V is TRBV15 and J is TRBJ2-7; maybe TRBD1 (6 bases). Trimming pared 5 bases from V and 0 bases from J, leaving 11 bases between. In germline, CDR1 is LNHNV, CDR2 YYDKDF (reference sequence). This CDR3 is 14 amino acids long. Here the CDR3 reads CATSREGGSYEQYF. DNA of the CDR3: TGTGCCACCAGCCGGGAAGGGGGCTCCTACGAGCAGTACTTC.

V and J are TRBV5-1 and TRBJ2-3; the match to TRBD2 covers 8 bases. Losses at the gene ends were 2 bases for V and 3 bases for J; bases not matched to a gene: 8. The CDR3 consists of 16 residues. Germline-derived CDR1 and CDR2 are SGHRS and YFSETQ. The CDR3 reads CASSFPGSGGTDTQYF. DNA of the CDR3: TGCGCCAGCAGCTTCCCGGGGAGCGGGGGAACAGATACGCAGTATTTT.

V and J are TRBV6-1 and TRBJ2-7; TRBD2 matches at 10 bases. From germline, CDR1 is MNHNS and CDR2 SASEGT. V shed 1 base, J shed 4 bases, and the junction held 7 bases outside the gene matches. This CDR3 has 16 residues. CDR3 protein: CASSEVSGGYRYEQYF. The DNA of the CDR3 is TGTGCCAGCAGTGAAGTTAGCGGGGGGTACCGGTACGAGCAGTACTTC.

The genes are TRBV5-1 and TRBJ2-3; TRBD2 aligns across 9 bases. This CDR3 contains 15 residues. Germline CDR1 is SGHRS and CDR2 is YFSETQ. The V segment lost 5 bases and the J segment 2 bases; nucleotides outside the gene matches: 6. CDR3 coding DNA: TGCGCCAGCAGGGAGACTAGCGGCTCCACAGATACGCAGTATTTT. This codes for CASRETSGSTDTQYF.

A single count supports this clone. The gene calls are TRBV19 and TRBJ2-7, with 8 bases identical to TRBD1. V trimming: 3 bases; J trimming: 7 bases; junction bases outside the gene matches: 8. Germline CDR1 reads LNHDA; CDR2 reads SQIVND (reference sequence). The CDR3 length is 14 residues. CDR3 residues: CASSMVGTGGEQYF. CDR3 DNA: TGTGCCAGTAGTATGGTAGGGACAGGCGGGGAGCAGTACTTC.

The chain links TRBV11-2 to TRBJ1-2, with D unclear. CDR1 and CDR2 (germline): SGHAT, FQNNGV. Trimming removed 6 bases at V and 8 bases at J, with 16 bases between. The CDR3 contains 13 residues. For the CDR3, the DNA is TGTGCCAGCAGTCTTGCGGGGTCTCTGGGCTACACCTTC. Amino acids: CASSLAGSLGYTF.

This clone appeared once. The J gene is TRBJ1-5, the V gene TRBV7-8; TRBD1 matches 7 bases. The germline V gene has CDR1 SGHVS and CDR2 FQNEAQ. V shed 4 bases, J shed 4 bases, and the junction held 10 bases outside the gene matches. The CDR3 runs to 16 residues. CDR3 coding DNA: TGTGCCAGCAGCTCCCTTGAGACAGGGAAGAATCAGCCCCAGCATTTT. This sequence encodes CASSSLETGKNQPQHF.

The V gene is TRBV4-1, the J gene TRBJ1-3; TRBD1 agrees at 8 bases. The V and J ends lost 3 bases and 0 bases, in that order; junction bases with no gene match: 1. Germline CDR1 is MGHRA and CDR2 is YSYEKL. The CDR3 sequence is 15 residues long. CDR3 sequence reads: CASSHGTGSGNTIYF. In nucleotides, the CDR3 is TGCGCCAGCAGCCATGGGACAGGCTCTGGAAACACCATATATTTT.

The V gene is TRBV7-8, the J gene TRBJ1-6; TRBD1 matches at 7 bases. Germline-derived CDR1 and CDR2 are SGHVS and FQNEAQ. V shed 5 bases, J shed 0 bases, and the junction held 10 bases outside the gene matches. The CDR3 runs 18 residues. The CDR3 sequence: CASSTPVDRSSYNSPLHF. CDR3 coding DNA: TGTGCCAGCAGCACCCCGGTGGACAGGAGCTCCTATAATTCACCCCTCCACTTT.

The chain carries TRBV7-8 and TRBJ2-7; tentative D call: TRBD2 (6 bases). CDR3 length: 14 amino acids. The germline gives CDR1 SGHVS, CDR2 FQNEAQ. Trimming left V 1 base short and J 4 bases short, with 11 bases between. The CDR3 DNA is TGTGCCAGCAGCTTAGGCACGCGGGGTTACGAGCAGTACTTC. Translation gives CASSLGTRGYEQYF.

A single count supports this clone. This sequence joins TRBV6-1 and TRBJ2-3; TRBD1 agrees at 8 bases. Germline trimming cut 1 base from V and 2 bases from J; bases unmatched to any gene: 2. This CDR3 comprises 15 residues. Germline V gene sequence: CDR1 MNHNS, CDR2 SASEGT. The CDR3 is CASSEGTGSTDTQYF. The CDR3 coding sequence is TGTGCCAGCAGTGAAGGGACAGGGTCCACAGATACGCAGTATTTT.

The rearrangement uses TRBV5-1 and TRBJ2-5; TRBD2 might be the D (5 bases). CDR1 and CDR2 from the germline V gene are SGHRS and YFSETQ. The ends were cut back, 1 base at V and 5 bases at J, with 6 bases in the middle. The CDR3 length is 12 residues. DNA for the CDR3: TGCGCCAGCAGCTTGACGGGGGAGACCCAGTACTTC. Translated: CASSLTGETQYF.

The rearrangement uses TRBV2 and TRBJ2-2; D ambiguous. The germline V gene encodes CDR1 SNHLY and CDR2 FYNNEI. There are 15 residues in the CDR3. V shed 4 bases and J shed 1 base, with 10 bases lying between them. The CDR3 DNA follows: TGTGCCAGCAGTGTAACTGGCGGGAACACCGGGGAGCTGTTTTTT. Translated: CASSVTGGNTGELFF.

The rearrangement joins TRBV5-1 to TRBJ1-2; 10 bases align to TRBD1. The CDR3 has 15 residues. Trimming removed 7 bases from V and 4 bases from J; junction bases left unmatched: 10. The germline gives CDR1 SGHRS, CDR2 YFSETQ. CDR3 amino acids: CASAPPGQGVYGYTF. The CDR3 DNA reads as TGCGCCAGCGCACCACCAGGACAGGGGGTCTATGGCTACACCTTC.

V and J are TRBV18 and TRBJ1-5, with 10 bases aligning to TRBD1. The trim removed 3 bases at V and 7 bases at J, leaving 9 bases unmatched. This CDR3 is built from 16 residues. Germline CDR1 is KGHSH and CDR2 is LQKENI. CDR3 sequence: CASSPSQGQGNQPQHF. The CDR3 DNA reads as TGTGCCAGCTCACCGTCCCAGGGACAGGGGAACCAGCCCCAGCATTTT.